Given below is one TCR beta chain in context. The antigen it recognizes is unknown. The cohort consisted of approximately 670 healthy bone marrow donors. At the time of sampling, all cohort members were nominally healthy, though unrecorded immune exposures were likely present. The donor was CMV seronegative and was included in the group of around 320 seronegative cohort members. A peripheral blood sample was collected from each donor, and TCR beta sequencing was performed on peripheral blood mononuclear cells. The Qiagen DNeasy Blood Extraction Kit was used to extract genomic DNA from the blood cell samples. This entry comes from a study of cytomegalovirus exposure and HLA in healthy donors (TCRdb year 2017). Regarding the research as a whole: According to an earlier analysis of a few hundred of the donors, about 179 million T cells yielded roughly 100 million unique TCR beta sequences and approximately 300 Gb of sequence data. Every discovery cohort repertoire had been produced on one sequencing platform. The study combined high-throughput TCR immunosequencing, statistical association of individual TCRs with disease status, and machine learning to predict cytomegalovirus infection status. An earlier analysis of around 580 of the donors used high-throughput TCR beta sequencing to judge whether each TCR beta V gene segment behaved as functional or pseudogenic. A few DR-DQ haplotypes were handled as single units for association and clustering because linkage in the cohort was strong. HLA typing covered class I and class II loci at four-digit resolution. In a later analysis, previously published TCR beta repertoires from 500 to 750 donors were re-analyzed and high-resolution HLA genotyping was added so that TCR occurrence patterns could be studied. The study aimed to test whether signatures of past pathogen exposure could be identified by cataloging public T cell receptors. Donor age, sex, ethnicity and CMV serostatus were compiled together with the repertoire data. Along with the approximately 650-subject first cohort, a separate validation cohort of over a hundred different subjects was used. An early release covering about 600 HLA-typed donors comprised approximately 300 gigabases of sequencing data and approximately 80 million unique TCR sequences. The number of donors typed differed by locus, with about 629-640 for A, B, C, DRB1 and DQB1, approximately 500 for DQA1, over 600 for DPA1, and some 450 for DPB1. Across about 380 genotyped donors of the cohort, an average of about 220,000 unique TCR beta nucleotide sequences per donor were sequenced, and 15% to 20% of those sequences were non-productive. The study used immunosequencing to profile the T cell repertoires of under 700 subjects and linked those repertoires to cytomegalovirus serostatus. In the later analysis, no new phenotypic data were used to find candidate immune exposures; instead, reliance was placed on TCR beta sequences and their occurrence across donors. Genome-wide SNP genotypes for about 60% of the 666 donors were used in a later genetic analysis, which treated that subset as a discovery cohort. Of the roughly 400 genotyped donors, 75% to 85% were placed in the genetic ancestry cluster associated with self-reported Caucasian donors. On the study overall, not on this receptor specifically: HLA typing was unavailable for some donors at each locus, so association tests used only the typed subset. The study listed approximately 160 TCR beta chains as associated with cytomegalovirus. In a later analysis, HLA-associated TCR beta chains showed more clonal expansion and lower generation probabilities than non-associated chains that were equally common. A further reported finding was that TCR beta sequences accurately predicted the HLA-A and HLA-B alleles for most subjects in the first cohort. When HLA alleles, especially DR and DQ, strongly co-occurred, TCR associations were difficult to assign to individual alleles. An association between a missense DCLRE1C variant and V-gene and J-gene trimming of TCR beta chains was found in a later genetic analysis and replicated in an independent cohort. The classifier was reported to diagnose cytomegalovirus status with high specificity and sensitivity in both the original cohort and the validation cohort. The earlier analysis of a few hundred of the donors excluded 15 to 20 rarely observed V segments, including chromosome 9 orphons, because counts were too low. A later analysis found that TCR association rates varied across HLA loci, with DRB1 alleles showing the most associated TCRs and HLA-C alleles the fewest. A later analysis found that most CMV-associated TCR beta chains appeared HLA-restricted, with HLA associations seemingly driven largely by CMV exposure. In an earlier analysis of a few hundred of the donors, most TCR beta V segments were observed in productive rearrangements about 87% or about 30% of the time, broadly matching IMGT annotations. While some public TCRs were present in many individuals, most TCR sequences turned up only very rarely across donors. In vitro tests confirmed that a few of the cytomegalovirus-associated TCR beta chains recognize cytomegalovirus antigens. In a later analysis, several top co-occurrence clusters were reported to appear linked to parvovirus B19, influenza, CMV and Epstein-Barr virus. The only immune exposure information available for the cohort was CMV serostatus. In a later analysis, some 18,000 TCR beta sequences were associated with specific HLA alleles at a false discovery rate of 0.05. Sequencing depth was assumed to be roughly uniform across donors in the presence/absence analyses, though that assumption may not hold. A later genetic analysis reported fewer N-insertions in productive TCRs among donors in an Asian-associated ancestry cluster than the approximately 700-donor mean. A cluster of highly shared sequence variants was judged likely to represent a technical artifact of the sequencing pipeline. Correlated functional status among segregating V segments might reflect linkage disequilibrium, but an unknown experimental factor could not be ruled out. The cohort was sequenced for TCR beta chains only, and without alpha or paired-chain data the features that could be detected were limited. According to the authors, the approach could potentially be generalized to other disease states and immunological phenotypes.

The library was obtained by the immunoSEQ multiplex PCR assay. For the multiplex PCR, a mixture combining 60 forward primers for TCR Vbeta segments and 13 reverse primers for TCR Jbeta segments was used. Amplification of the CDR3 region of rearranged TCR beta genes was performed with a multiplex PCR assay on genomic DNA. The Illumina HiSeq System was used to sequence the amplified TCR beta libraries as 87-base-pair reads. Per the source publication's procedure: A later analysis tallied around 82 million unique TCR beta chains across the 650 to 750 repertoires, and about 10 million of those chains were shared by two or more donors. Raw reads were error-corrected and collapsed into unique sequences by a nearest-neighbor algorithm in which closely related sequences were merged to remove PCR and sequencing errors. V, D and J gene segments were assigned by aligning CDR3 sequences to IMGT reference sequences. Each retained sequence needed at least a six-nucleotide match to both a V gene segment and a J gene segment. A rearrangement was called productive if the CDR3 had no stop codons and remained in frame with V and J, and every other rearrangement was called non-productive. CDR3 was defined according to IMGT convention as the region running from the second conserved V-encoded cysteine to the conserved J-encoded phenylalanine. The earlier analysis of 587 of the donors excluded sequences that lacked an unambiguous match to a single V gene segment. An earlier analysis of just under 600 of the donors called V segments functional above 56.7% productive rearrangements and segregating when the between-donor standard deviation exceeded 5%. A statistical classification framework was built for diagnosing cytomegalovirus status from the catalog of TCR beta chain sequences. V and J gene assignment, in a later analysis, came from comparing TCR nucleotide sequences with IMGT/GENE-DB human TR gene sequences. Using the TCRdist pipeline, a later analysis assigned CDR3 sequences along with most-parsimonious VDJ recombination scenarios. In a later analysis, each TCR beta chain was defined by its CDR3 amino acid sequence together with its V-gene family, and reads without a unique V-gene family were excluded. To address suspected cross-contamination and a sequencing artifact, a later analysis removed over 500 highly shared, low-generation-probability nucleotide sequences. In a later analysis, a clonal expansion index was calculated for each public chain from normalized within-repertoire ranks of inferred template counts. In a later analysis, generation probabilities were computed with a VDJ recombination model fitted to out-of-frame rearrangements, and the resulting probabilities were checked against IGoR. Hypergeometric tests were used in a later analysis to score TCR-TCR, TCR-HLA and TCR-CMV co-occurrence, with a repertoire-size bias correction applied to the TCR pairs. In a later analysis, false discovery rates were estimated by permuting HLA or CMV assignments 20 times. In a later analysis, co-occurring TCRs were grouped using DBSCAN, and TCRdist sequence similarity was added for clustering within HLA-allele-positive subsets. For co-occurrence clustering, repertoires with fewer than 30,000 or more than 120,000 public chains were excluded, along with roughly 5 repertoires with anomalous nucleotide sharing. Here the immuneACCESS table is served through TCRdb, limited to in-frame sequences with V and J called. Missing clones are a known gap in these copies; in checked studies unresolved V genes cover under half, and the rest lacks a known reason. The V and J calls and the clone size are those of that table, but D and trimming were determined from the DNA. This sample's table has entries for about 150,000 clones. The ten most abundant clones make up approximately 2.3% of the sample.

The origin of this receptor is a man under 40 in good health and CMV-seronegative. The sequenced sample consisted of PBMCs.

The DNA reads as follows: TGTGCCAGCAGAGTAGGGACAGCGACTTCCTACGAGCAGTACTTC. Its product reads: CASRVGTATSYEQYF. In this chain, TRBV2 is recombined with TRBJ2-7, with 7 junctional bases fitting TRBD1. The CDR3 covers 15 residues, taking in both the cysteine and the phenylalanine. Just CDR3 DNA is preserved here, 45 bases in frame from base 1. The germline V gene yields SNHLY for CDR1 and FYNNEI for CDR2. Trimming removed 6 bases from V and 1 base from J; the gene matches leave 9 bases unexplained.